The 21 T cell receptor beta chains reported below all come from one sample, sequenced in a study of cytomegalovirus exposure and HLA in healthy donors. It was with 60 Vbeta and 13 Jbeta primers that the PCR ran. Assay used: immunoSEQ multiplex PCR; TCRdb lists only in-frame clones, some missing. The sample lists about 140,000 clones, 65% to 90% occurring once. The sample was PBMCs. These receptor sequences come from a female donor in good health and CMV-seronegative.

This clone has only one observation. This chain connects TRBV7-9 to TRBJ1-2; unclear D gene. Germline V CDR1 and CDR2: SEHNR, FQNEAQ (reference sequence). The CDR3 is made up of 13 amino acids. The ends were cut back, 1 base at V and 4 bases at J, with 7 bases in the middle. The CDR3 here is CASSLELSYGYTF. The CDR3 coding sequence is TGTGCCAGCAGCTTAGAGCTCTCCTATGGCTACACCTTC.

V is TRBV28 and J is TRBJ1-1, with TRBD1 identical over 7 bases. With V trimmed by 5 bases and J by 12 bases, 12 bases remained unmatched. The CDR3 runs to 13 residues. The germline gives CDR1 MDHEN, CDR2 SYDVKM. In DNA, the CDR3 is TGTGCCAGCAGTCCCTTCCAGACAGGGACAACTTTCTTT. This gives the protein CASSPFQTGTTFF.

The J gene is TRBJ2-5, the V gene TRBV4-2, with 12 bases lining up with TRBD2. J gave up 2 bases and V 1 base, and 8 bases lay outside the gene matches. The CDR3 runs to 18 residues. Germline loops: CDR1 LGHNA, CDR2 YNFKEQ. CDR3 sequence reads: CASSQVQTSGSGQETQYF. The CDR3 nucleotides are TGTGCCAGCAGCCAAGTCCAGACTAGCGGGAGTGGGCAAGAGACCCAGTACTTC.

This chain uses TRBV5-6 with TRBJ1-4; D is unclear. Per the germline V gene, CDR1 is SGHDT and CDR2 is YYEEEE. This CDR3 is 15 amino acids long. V lost 1 base and J 0 bases, leaving 7 bases between the germline ends. As DNA, the CDR3 is TGTGCCAGCAGCTTGACAAGTGCAACTAATGAAAAACTGTTTTTT. As protein: CASSLTSATNEKLFF.

This sequence joins TRBV7-2 and TRBJ2-1; 9 bases align to TRBD1. The CDR3 consists of 14 residues. Germline CDR1 reads SGHTA; CDR2 reads FQGNSA. V trimming: 5 bases; J trimming: 6 bases; junction bases outside the gene matches: 5. CDR3 nucleotides: TGTGCCAGCAGCCATAGGACAGGGGCCAATGAGCAGTTCTTC. Protein: CASSHRTGANEQFF.

The gene calls are TRBV5-8 and TRBJ1-4; D is unresolved. Looked up from germline, CDR1 is SGHTS and CDR2 is YDEGEE. This CDR3 comprises 13 residues. Trimming took 0 bases from V and 4 from J, leaving 4 bases between them. The CDR3 sequence: CASSLVSNEKLFF. The DNA of the CDR3 is TGTGCCAGCAGCTTGGTCAGTAATGAAAAACTGTTTTTT.

V is TRBV9 and J is TRBJ2-1; D is undetermined. CDR1 and CDR2 from the germline V gene are SGDLS and YYNGEE. This CDR3 region has 12 residues. V lost 3 bases and J lost 5, with 6 bases in between. As DNA, the CDR3 is TGTGCCAGCAGCGGAGCCGACAATGAGCAGTTCTTC. Its translation is CASSGADNEQFF.

This clone was detected a few times. The J gene is TRBJ2-5, the V gene TRBV4-1; 7 positions agree with TRBD1. Trimming at V came to 4 bases and at J to 0 bases, leaving 5 bases not matched to a gene. Per germline, CDR1 MGHRA and CDR2 YSYEKL. This CDR3 spans 15 amino acids. The CDR3: CASSLHGTDQETQYF. CDR3 DNA sequence: TGCGCCAGCAGCCTGCACGGGACAGACCAAGAGACCCAGTACTTC.

In DNA form, the CDR3 reads TGTGCCAGCAGCGTGAGCGGATTCACAGATACGCAGTATTTT. Translated, it gives CASSVSGFTDTQYF. The chain combines TRBV9 with TRBJ2-3; D might be TRBD2 (5 bases). There are 14 residues in the CDR3. Per the germline V gene, CDR1 is SGDLS and CDR2 is YYNGEE. Trimming stripped 2 bases from V and 2 bases from J, with 9 bases between.

This rearrangement joins TRBV19 to TRBJ2-4; perhaps TRBD2 as D (6 bases). The CDR3 sequence is 14 residues long. Trimming removed 6 bases from V and 0 bases from J, with 9 bases in between. Germline-derived CDR1 and CDR2 are LNHDA and SQIVND (reference sequence). The CDR3 reads CASRGDLAKNIQYF. The CDR3 DNA reads as TGTGCCAGTAGGGGGGACTTAGCCAAAAACATTCAGTACTTC.

This chain links TRBV6-1 with TRBJ2-3; D is possibly TRBD2 (6 bases). The CDR3 consists of 15 residues. Germline CDR1 and CDR2: MNHNS and SASEGT. V lost 4 bases to trimming and J lost 1 base, with 12 bases between them. The CDR3 DNA reads as TGTGCCAGCAGTGCGGGTAGCGGAGGCACAGATACGCAGTATTTT. It translates to CASSAGSGGTDTQYF.

The chain uses TRBV5-4 and TRBJ2-1; 7 bases fit TRBD2. The trim removed 2 bases at V and 0 bases at J, leaving 8 bases unmatched. The germline V gene has CDR1 SGHNT and CDR2 YYREEE (reference sequence). CDR3 length equals 17 residues. The CDR3 protein is CASSFGGAGSSYNEQFF. The CDR3 DNA is TGTGCCAGCAGCTTCGGGGGAGCGGGGAGCTCCTACAATGAGCAGTTCTTC.

The chain joins TRBV28 to TRBJ1-1; D is unresolved. Germline V gives CDR1 MDHEN, CDR2 SYDVKM. The V and J ends lost 2 bases and 1 base respectively, with 5 bases between them. The CDR3 extends over 13 amino acids. In DNA, the CDR3 is TGTGCCAGCAGTTTAGGGCCGAACACTGAAGCTTTCTTT. This gives the protein CASSLGPNTEAFF.

The chain uses TRBV28 and TRBJ1-5, with TRBD1 identical over 7 bases. V gave up 1 base and J gave up 4 bases; unmatched junction bases: 4. The CDR3 runs to 15 residues. CDR1 is MDHEN, CDR2 SYDVKM, per germline. In nucleotides, the CDR3 is TGTGCCAGCAGTTTATCGACAGGGAAAAATCAGCCCCAGCATTTT. Encoded protein: CASSLSTGKNQPQHF. Full variable domain (rest looked up from reference TRBV28 and TRBJ1-5): DVKVTQSSRYLVKRTGEKVFLECVQDMDHENMFWYRQDPGLGLRLIYFSYDVKMKEKGDIPEGYSVSREKKERFSLILESASTNQTSMYLCASSLSTGKNQPQHFGDGTRLSIL.

The chain combines TRBV7-3 with TRBJ2-1; D ambiguous. The V gene's germline CDR1 is SGHTA and CDR2 FQGTGA. There are 15 residues in the CDR3. The germline V and J ends were trimmed by 0 bases and 0 bases, with 6 bases remaining between them. Here the CDR3 reads CASSLTWSSYNEQFF. The CDR3 region has the DNA TGTGCCAGCAGCTTAACCTGGAGCTCCTACAATGAGCAGTTCTTC.

The gene calls are TRBV2 and TRBJ2-2; D remains unclear. Deletions cut 6 bases from V and 2 bases from J, with 13 bases between. The germline gives CDR1 SNHLY, CDR2 FYNNEI. The CDR3 runs to 15 residues. CDR3 DNA sequence: TGTGCCAGCAGCCTCCCGGTAGTTAACACCGGGGAGCTGTTTTTT. It yields the protein CASSLPVVNTGELFF.

The chain uses TRBV4-1 and TRBJ1-1; D uncertain. Germline values: CDR1 MGHRA, CDR2 YSYEKL. Trimming stripped 0 bases from V and 5 bases from J, with 13 bases between. There are 15 residues in the CDR3. The CDR3 bases are TGCGCCAGCAGCCAAGATCCCCCCCGAGGGACTGAAGCTTTCTTT. Its translation: CASSQDPPRGTEAFF.

V usage is TRBV6-5 and J usage is TRBJ2-7; D is perhaps TRBD1 (6 bases). CDR3 size: 13 residues. Germline-derived CDR1 and CDR2 are MNHEY and SVGAGI. The V gene lost 6 bases and the J gene lost 4 bases, with 13 bases spanning the gap. CDR3 sequence reads: CASSRGGRYEQYF. DNA for the CDR3: TGTGCCAGCAGCAGGGGCGGCCGGTACGAGCAGTACTTC.

This clone appeared once. The chain is built from TRBV15 and TRBJ2-2; D call uncertain. Trimming took 2 bases from V and 4 from J, leaving 17 bases between them. Per the germline V gene, CDR1 is LNHNV and CDR2 is YYDKDF (reference sequence). The CDR3 totals 17 residues. The CDR3 spells CATSRQQDRSLTGELFF. In nucleotides, the CDR3 is TGTGCCACCAGCAGACAACAAGACCGGAGCCTCACCGGGGAGCTGTTTTTT.

The chain couples TRBV6-5 to TRBJ1-5; the match to TRBD1 covers 9 bases. In germline, CDR1 is MNHEY, CDR2 SVGAGI. The CDR3 runs 15 residues. V trimming: 6 bases; J trimming: 3 bases; junction bases outside the gene matches: 6. This CDR3 reads CASSPTGGLNQPQHF. CDR3 sequence (DNA): TGTGCCAGCAGCCCAACAGGGGGCCTCAATCAGCCCCAGCATTTT.

The chain is built from TRBV5-1 and TRBJ2-7, with 8 bases matching TRBD2. The V gene end was trimmed by 0 bases and the J gene end by 3 bases; junction bases not matched to a gene: 5. There are 15 residues in the CDR3. CDR1 SGHRS and CDR2 YFSETQ come from the germline V gene. CDR3 amino acids: CASSLGGSGIYEQYF. As DNA, the CDR3 is TGCGCCAGCAGCTTGGGGGGTAGCGGGATCTACGAGCAGTACTTC.